This passage covers 25 T cell receptor beta chains from one sample sequenced in a study of T-cell reconstitution after alpha-beta-depleted transplantation in children. Unique molecular identifiers were built into the TCRbeta library. TCRdb recomputed calls from the PCR reads with MiXCR, one row per CDR3 protein. The data contain about 130,000 distinct CDR3 sequences, roughly 10% of them singletons. The source material was PBMCs, mostly from graft donor cells, sampled 180 days after TCRalphabeta/CD19-depleted stem cell transplant. The receptor source for this set is a girl under three years old who had a stem cell transplant for combined immunodeficiency, so the T cells may come from the graft donor.

The rearrangement links TRBV9 to TRBJ1-1, with D perhaps TRBD1 (6 bases). The CDR3 extends over 14 amino acids. Trimming shortened V by 0 bases and J by 10 bases, and 16 bases separated the two germline ends. The germline V gene has CDR1 SGDLS and CDR2 YYNGEE. Here the CDR3 DNA reads TGTGCCAGCAGCGTAGCTCCGCTAGGGGGGGGAGCTTTCTTT. Protein product: CASSVAPLGGGAFF.

This chain links TRBV10-3 with TRBJ2-7; 8 bases match TRBD2. J gave up 2 bases and V 6 bases, and 6 bases lay outside the gene matches. Germline CDR1 reads ENHRY; CDR2 reads SYGVKD. There are 14 residues in the CDR3. The CDR3 sequence: CAIRSSGAPYEQYF. The CDR3 bases are TGTGCCATCAGGAGTAGCGGGGCACCCTACGAGCAGTACTTC.

This chain links TRBV12-3 or TRBV12-4 with TRBJ1-2; TRBD1 aligns across 11 bases. The CDR3 extends over 13 amino acids. The ends lost 5 bases at V and 14 bases at J; junction bases unmatched: 10. CDR3 sequence (DNA): TGTGCCAGCAGTGATCTTGGACAGGGGGCACCTACCTTC. It yields the protein CASSDLGQGAPTF.

J is TRBJ2-7 and V is TRBV10-3, with D perhaps given as TRBD1 or TRBD2 (5 bases each). The CDR3 spans 14 residues. CDR1 ENHRY and CDR2 SYGVKD come from the germline V gene. V was clipped by 6 bases and J by 7 bases, with 19 bases between them. CDR3 amino acids: CAIRGPGRGYEQYF. CDR3 DNA: TGTGCCATCAGGGGACCCGGCCGGGGTTATGAGCAGTACTTC.

This clonotype was seen more than once but under ten times. This chain uses TRBV10-3 with TRBJ2-1, with 13 nucleotides matching TRBD2. Germline V CDR1 and CDR2: ENHRY, SYGVKD. The trim removed 10 bases at V and 5 bases at J, leaving 8 bases unmatched. This CDR3 has 15 residues. The CDR3 DNA reads as TGTGCCAGCTCCGGGACTAGCGGGGTCGACAATGAGCAGTTCTTC. This codes for CASSGTSGVDNEQFF.

This clonotype was observed many times. The chain uses TRBV20-1 and TRBJ2-3; TRBD2 matches 9 bases. The CDR3 runs 16 residues. Germline V gene lookup returns CDR1 DFQATT and CDR2 SNEGSKA (reference sequence). Losses at the gene ends were 3 bases for V and 6 bases for J; bases not matched to a gene: 13. In nucleotides, the CDR3 is TGCAGTGCTAGGGGGGCTAGCGGGAAACGCCCCGATACGCAGTATTTT. It is translated as CSARGASGKRPDTQYF.

A few counts support this clonotype. The chain has TRBV10-3 and TRBJ2-1, with 12 bases aligning to TRBD2. The CDR3 runs to 16 residues. After removal of 4 bases from V and 8 bases from J, the junction contained 9 bases not matched to a gene. CDR1 is ENHRY and CDR2 is SYGVKD in the germline V gene. In DNA form, the CDR3 reads TGTGCCATCAGTGGCCTTGCTAGCGGGGGGGCCGATGAGCAGTTCTTC. Translation gives CAISGLASGGADEQFF.

This clonotype has a count of ten or more. At one of its ends the junction is not consistent with the germline gene, which may arise from a read error. The chain employs TRBV12-3 or TRBV12-4 and TRBJ2-7, with D perhaps TRBD2 (6 bases). The CDR3 is made up of 13 amino acids. For the CDR3, the DNA is TGCGCCAGCAGCTTGGGAGGTCCCTACGAGCAGTACTTC. It specifies CASSLGGPYEQYF.

This clonotype has only a few counts. This chain joins TRBV12-3 or TRBV12-4 and TRBJ2-3; 11 nucleotides align to TRBD1. With V trimmed by 6 bases and J by 0 bases, 14 bases remained unmatched. CDR3 size: 19 residues. CDR3 in amino acids: CASSSQAGQGAMSTDTQYF. The CDR3 bases are TGTGCCAGCAGCAGCCAAGCTGGACAGGGGGCCATGAGCACAGATACGCAGTATTTT.

Here the CDR3 reads CSARLNEQFF. As DNA, the CDR3 is TGCAGTGCTAGGTTGAATGAGCAGTTCTTC. The chain links TRBV20-1 to TRBJ2-1; D uncertain. The V gene's germline CDR1 is DFQATT and CDR2 SNEGSKA (reference sequence). Trimming shortened V by 3 bases and J by 7 bases, and 4 bases separated the two germline ends. There are 10 residues in the CDR3.

The chain combines TRBV20-1 with TRBJ1-4, with D unclear. CDR3 length: 12 residues. Trimming removed 8 bases from V and 3 bases from J, with 10 bases in between. Germline CDR1 is DFQATT and CDR2 is SNEGSKA (reference sequence). Here the CDR3 DNA reads TGCAGTCCTGGAGCTCCTAATGAAAAACTGTTTTTT. It specifies CSPGAPNEKLFF.

This clonotype was seen a handful of times. The J gene is TRBJ1-1, the V gene TRBV29-1; D may be TRBD1 (5 bases). Germline values: CDR1 SQVTM, CDR2 ANQGSEA. V was pared by 6 bases and J by 0 bases, with 8 bases between. The CDR3 sequence is 12 residues long. The CDR3 reads CSVQGMNTEAFF. The DNA for the CDR3 is TGCAGCGTGCAGGGTATGAACACTGAAGCTTTCTTT.

This clonotype was counted at least ten times. The gene calls are TRBV12-3 or TRBV12-4 and TRBJ2-2; a possible D gene is TRBD1 (6 bases). Trimming left V 5 bases short and J 4 bases short, with 11 bases between. The CDR3 loop spans 14 amino acids. The CDR3 is CASSPQGFTGELFF. CDR3 sequence (DNA): TGTGCCAGCAGTCCACAGGGCTTCACCGGGGAGCTGTTTTTT.

This clonotype was seen more than once but under ten times. This sequence joins TRBV7-8 and TRBJ1-4, with TRBD1 matching 9 bases. The V gene's germline CDR1 is SGHVS and CDR2 FQNEAQ. CDR3 length: 16 amino acids. The trim removed 5 bases at V and 2 bases at J, leaving 6 bases unmatched. The CDR3 is CASSRHRGRTNEKLFF. CDR3 DNA: TGTGCCAGCAGCCGCCACAGGGGGCGCACTAATGAAAAACTGTTTTTT.

The rearrangement uses TRBV29-1 and TRBJ2-7, with D tentatively TRBD2 (6 bases). CDR3 length equals 12 residues. Germline CDR1 SQVTM, CDR2 ANQGSEA. V was pared by 7 bases and J by 0 bases, with 10 bases between. This CDR3 reads CSAREASYEQYF. CDR3 DNA sequence: TGCAGCGCCAGGGAGGCCTCCTACGAGCAGTACTTC.

This clonotype was counted a few times. V is TRBV6-5 and J is TRBJ1-1, with 7 bases lining up with TRBD1. With V trimmed by 2 bases and J by 3 bases, 3 bases remained unmatched. Germline loops: CDR1 MNHEY, CDR2 SVGAGI. This CDR3 has 14 amino acids. The CDR3 DNA sequence: TGTGCCAGCAGTTACCAAGACAGGGACACTGAAGCTTTCTTT. Its protein product is CASSYQDRDTEAFF.

This clonotype was detected only a few times. V gene TRBV5-5 combines with J gene TRBJ2-2; TRBD1 or TRBD2 may be the D gene (5 bases each). The germline V gene has CDR1 SGHKS and CDR2 YYEKEE (reference sequence). CDR3 size: 14 residues. Deletions cut 6 bases from V and 2 bases from J, with 11 bases between. The CDR3, as DNA: TGTGCCAGCACCAGGGACGGCAACACCGGGGAGCTGTTTTTT. Protein product: CASTRDGNTGELFF.

This chain connects TRBV2 to TRBJ2-5; the match to TRBD2 covers 15 bases. The V and J ends lost 2 bases and 0 bases, in that order; junction bases with no gene match: 10. The CDR3 has 20 amino acids. Germline CDR1 SNHLY, CDR2 FYNNEI. CDR3 nucleotide sequence: TGTGCCAGCAGTGAACCTTCCGGGACTAGCGGGAGGCGGGACCAAGAGACCCAGTACTTC. It translates to CASSEPSGTSGRRDQETQYF. Combining the CDR3 with reference TRBV2 and TRBJ2-5 gives the whole variable domain EPEVTQTPSHQVTQMGQEVILRCVPISNHLYFYWYRQILGQKVEFLVSFYNNEISEKSEIFDDQFSVERPDGSNFTLKIRSTKLEDSAMYFCASSEPSGTSGRRDQETQYFGPGTRLLVL.

This clonotype was counted a few times. This chain uses TRBV5-1 with TRBJ1-3; TRBD1 agrees at 8 bases. Germline CDR1 is SGHRS and CDR2 is YFSETQ. The CDR3 contains 16 residues. With 3 bases clipped from V and 0 bases from J, the junction kept 5 bases outside the gene matches. The DNA for the CDR3 is TGCGCCAGCAGCTCGACAGGGGTGAACTCTGGAAACACCATATATTTT. It codes for CASSSTGVNSGNTIYF.

Many counts were recorded for this clonotype. V is TRBV5-1 and J is TRBJ2-5, with D tentatively TRBD2 (5 bases). The CDR3 covers 15 residues. V lost 4 bases and J 1 base, leaving 14 bases between the germline ends. Germline values: CDR1 SGHRS, CDR2 YFSETQ. The CDR3 DNA follows: TGCGCCAGCAGCCCCTATGGGAGCGCCCAAGAGACCCAGTACTTC. The encoded protein is CASSPYGSAQETQYF.

A few counts support this clonotype. This chain uses TRBV25-1 with TRBJ2-3; D remains ambiguous. The CDR3 spans 17 residues. The V end was cut by 7 bases, the J end by 1 base, with 21 bases between. Per the germline V gene, CDR1 is MGHDK and CDR2 is SYGVNS. CDR3 region: CASITSRTSTRTDTQYF. CDR3 sequence (DNA): TGTGCCAGCATCACATCGAGGACCTCTACTCGCACAGATACGCAGTATTTT.

This clonotype came up a few times. The rearrangement links TRBV7-2 to TRBJ2-1; 13 nucleotides agree with TRBD2. J was trimmed by 5 bases and V by 5 bases; bases with no gene match: 6. Germline V gene data show CDR1 as SGHTA and CDR2 as FQGNSA. The CDR3 is made up of 16 amino acids. In DNA form, the CDR3 reads TGTGCCAGCAGCGCAACCGGGACTAGCGGGGACAATGAGCAGTTCTTC. This translates into CASSATGTSGDNEQFF.

This clonotype was observed a handful of times. CDR3 region: CATSDSLTSGFYNEQFF. The CDR3 nucleotides are TGTGCCACCAGTGATTCACTAACTAGCGGTTTCTACAATGAGCAGTTCTTC. This chain links TRBV24-1 with TRBJ2-1; 8 nucleotides line up with TRBD2. The V gene end was trimmed by 2 bases and the J gene end by 3 bases; junction bases not matched to a gene: 8. CDR1 KGHDR and CDR2 SFDVKD come from the germline V gene. The CDR3 totals 17 residues.

The chain links TRBV7-2 to TRBJ2-5; D uncertain. The CDR3 has 16 amino acids. The V end was cut by 2 bases, the J end by 2 bases, with 15 bases between. Germline CDR1 SGHTA, CDR2 FQGNSA. The chain's CDR3 is CASSLYTDFMQETQYF. The CDR3 DNA reads as TGTGCCAGCAGCTTATACACGGATTTCATGCAAGAGACCCAGTACTTC.

This clonotype was counted many times. J is TRBJ1-4 and V is TRBV5-1; perhaps TRBD1 as D (5 bases). Germline CDR1 reads SGHRS; CDR2 reads YFSETQ. Trimming took 0 bases from V and 15 from J, leaving 18 bases between them. The CDR3 covers 14 residues. The CDR3 DNA reads as TGCGCCAGCAGCTTGGCCGGGCAGGGCTCAAGAGTGTTTTTT. Amino acid sequence: CASSLAGQGSRVFF. The full variable domain, completed using reference TRBV5-1 and TRBJ1-4, is KAGVTQTPRYLIKTRGQQVTLSCSPISGHRSVSWYQQTPGQGLQFLFEYFSETQRNKGNFPGRFSGRQFSNSRSEMNVSTLELGDSALYLCASSLAGQGSRVFFGSGTQLSVL.